Given below is one TCR beta chain in context. Seattle cases were enrolled at active infection and followed longitudinally. The CDR3 has 15 amino acids. The junction had 8 bases not matched to a gene; V was cut back by 4 bases and J by 5 bases. CDR1 and CDR2 (germline): SNHLY, FYNNEI. The data belong to a study of blood T cell repertoires in COVID-19. Study background: Sites in the United States, Italy and Spain provided acute and convalescent COVID-19 samples. From T cells, B-cell-depleted T cells, or PBMCs came the material, which was cDNA or gDNA.

In the original processing: Reference gene primer amplification yielded estimated nucleated cell counts. The table came from immunoSEQ multiplex PCR; TCRdb's copy has only in-frame clones and leaves some out. V and J calls plus clone size are reproduced from that table; the DNA served to infer D and trimming. The sample has under 250,000 clones, roughly 88% seen once. The chain carries TRBV2 and TRBJ1-5; 7 bases match TRBD1. Source material: peripheral blood. The TCR sequence derives from a woman older than 75 with COVID-19, enrolled during active disease. The CDR3 reads CASSGGTGADQPQHF. DNA of the CDR3: TGTGCCAGCAGTGGGGGCACAGGGGCGGATCAGCCCCAGCATTTT.